Sequencing of this T cell receptor beta chain was carried out in a study of blood T cell repertoires in COVID-19. Germline loops: CDR1 SGDLS, CDR2 YYNGEE. The V end lost 0 bases, the J end lost 3 bases, and 10 bases lay between the germline ends. This CDR3 contains 14 residues. Original data processing: Amplification from reference gene primers served as the basis for estimated nucleated cell counts. Sequencing was performed with immunoSEQ multiplex PCR; in TCRdb, only in-frame clones are kept and a portion is missing. The V and J calls and clone size were taken over from that table, and D and trimming were inferred from the DNA. The table shows about 98,000 clones, with around 75% occurring only once.

Sequencing input: peripheral blood. The chain has TRBV9 and TRBJ2-7, with D unresolved. The TCR originated in an older man with acute or convalescent COVID-19. CDR3 residues: CASSVAIVSYEQYF. CDR3 DNA sequence: TGTGCCAGCAGCGTAGCTATCGTGAGCTACGAGCAGTACTTC.